This T cell receptor beta chain comes out of a study of shared clonotypes between healthy human individuals. The study's findings and limits: Generation probabilities of non-shared clonotypes were lower (relative to those shared by all four donors).

Germline assignment: CDR1 LGHNA and CDR2 YNFKEQ. The CDR3 runs to 16 residues. V dropped 3 bases and J dropped 3; count of bases not matched to a gene: 7. The genomic DNA of each subset was split evenly across several immunoSEQ plates. Data came from immunoSEQ multiplex PCR; TCRdb stores just in-frame clones and leaves some out. The sample shows 2 million to 3 million clones, approximately 90% of them seen only once. This clone was observed once. Its antigen is unknown. The clonotype comes from a young man in good health. The chain joins TRBV4-2 to TRBJ2-7, with 11 bases fitting TRBD2. The sequenced material came from naive CD4+ T cells sorted from blood. Subset noted: CD45RA+ positively selected. CDR3 nucleotide sequence: TGTGCCAGCAGCCAGGACGGGACTAGCGGAATCTACGAGCAGTACTTC. Translation: CASSQDGTSGIYEQYF.